Listed here are 31 T cell receptor beta chains from one sample, sequenced in a study of shared clonotypes between healthy human individuals (dated by TCRdb to between 2020 and 2021). The library was produced with the immunoSEQ multiplex PCR assay. Drawn from immuneACCESS, this table holds only the in-frame rearrangements with V and J called that TCRdb kept. Clones are partly lost; checked studies trace under half to an unresolved V gene and leave the rest unexplained. The sample includes around 1.6 million clones, with 98% observed a single time. Together, the top ten hold 0.4% to 0.55% of the sample. Sequenced material: naive CD4+ T cells sorted from blood. The cell subset or site label, as the study defines it: CD45RA+ positively selected. These receptors all come from a man aged 25 to 45 in good health.

The chain carries TRBV9 and TRBJ2-5; D remains unclear. This CDR3 comprises 11 residues. Looked up from germline, CDR1 is SGDLS and CDR2 is YYNGEE. The V and J ends lost 0 bases and 6 bases respectively, with 3 bases between them. The CDR3, as DNA: TGTGCCAGCAGCGTAGACAAGACCCAGTACTTC. As protein: CASSVDKTQYF.

This sequence joins TRBV6-1 and TRBJ2-7, with TRBD1 matching over 9 bases. Per germline, CDR1 MNHNS and CDR2 SASEGT. There are 14 residues in the CDR3. V shed 6 bases, J shed 1 base, and the junction held 4 bases outside the gene matches. In DNA, the CDR3 is TGTGCCAGCAGGAAGGGACAGGGTTCCTACGAGCAGTACTTC. This gives the protein CASRKGQGSYEQYF.

This chain joins TRBV29-1 and TRBJ1-3; no clear D. Germline CDR1 SQVTM, CDR2 ANQGSEA. The CDR3 spans 13 residues. Trimming stripped 6 bases from V and 0 bases from J, with 9 bases between. The CDR3 DNA sequence: TGCAGCGTCGCACTCAGCTCTGGAAACACCATATATTTT. Encoded protein: CSVALSSGNTIYF.

The chain employs TRBV28 and TRBJ2-2; D is possibly TRBD1 (5 bases). The V end lost 7 bases, the J end lost 6 bases, and 9 bases lay between the germline ends. CDR1 and CDR2 from the germline V gene are MDHEN and SYDVKM. This CDR3 has 12 amino acids. The CDR3 nucleotides read TGTGCCAGCAAGGGGAATGCCGGGGAGCTGTTTTTT. Protein sequence: CASKGNAGELFF.

The V call is TRBV7-8, the J call TRBJ1-5; TRBD1 might be the D (6 bases). Germline CDR1 SGHVS, CDR2 FQNEAQ. V was shortened by 2 bases and J by 6 bases, with 17 bases between the two germline ends. CDR3 length equals 16 residues. CDR3 DNA: TGTGCCAGCAGCTTACTGGCTCAGGGGAGTGCTCAGCCCCAGCATTTT. The encoded protein is CASSLLAQGSAQPQHF.

The CDR3 bases are TGTGCCAGCACCGGGGAGGGGCGAAGAGATGAGCAGTTCTTC. Its translation: CASTGEGRRDEQFF. The chain combines TRBV2 with TRBJ2-1, with 7 nucleotides matching TRBD2. The J segment lost 8 bases and the V segment lost 7 bases, leaving 11 bases of the junction unmatched. The germline V gene encodes CDR1 SNHLY and CDR2 FYNNEI. The CDR3 is 14 amino acids.

V gene TRBV7-9 combines with J gene TRBJ2-3, with unresolved D. This CDR3 is 14 amino acids long. The V and J ends lost 5 bases and 6 bases respectively, with 15 bases between them. Looked up from germline, CDR1 is SEHNR and CDR2 is FQNEAQ (reference sequence). CDR3 region: CASSPSLSRDTQYF. The CDR3 region has the DNA TGTGCCAGCAGCCCCTCCCTCTCAAGGGATACGCAGTATTTT.

V and J are TRBV7-9 and TRBJ1-1, with D possibly being TRBD1 (5 bases). Trimming removed 5 bases from V and 7 bases from J, with 20 bases in between. Looked up from germline, CDR1 is SEHNR and CDR2 is FQNEAQ (reference sequence). This CDR3 contains 15 residues. The CDR3 sequence: CASSAPRGTRGEAFF. CDR3 sequence (DNA): TGTGCCAGCAGCGCCCCCCGCGGGACTCGGGGTGAAGCTTTCTTT.

This clone has only one observation. V gene TRBV5-1 combines with J gene TRBJ2-2; D is unclear. This CDR3 comprises 16 residues. The V and J ends lost 0 bases and 5 bases respectively, with 14 bases between them. Germline CDR1 is SGHRS and CDR2 is YFSETQ. The CDR3 DNA is TGCGCCAGCAGCTTGGCCGGAAACTTGGGGACCGGGGAGCTGTTTTTT. Its translation: CASSLAGNLGTGELFF.

The chain couples TRBV7-8 to TRBJ1-2, with D perhaps matching TRBD1 (5 bases). Trimming removed 1 base from V and 4 bases from J, with 7 bases in between. The germline gives CDR1 SGHVS, CDR2 FQNEAQ. The CDR3 has 13 residues. The CDR3 nucleotides are TGTGCCAGCAGCTTAGGGGACGGCTATGGCTACACCTTC. As protein: CASSLGDGYGYTF.

This chain connects TRBV6-1 to TRBJ2-7; no clear D. Germline CDR1 is MNHNS and CDR2 is SASEGT. V was cut by 7 bases and J by 9 bases, with 16 bases left in between. The CDR3 length is 12 residues. CDR3 amino acids: CASTLSVHVQYF. The CDR3 DNA sequence: TGTGCCAGCACCCTCTCGGTCCACGTGCAGTACTTC.

The rearrangement joins TRBV11-3 to TRBJ2-7, with TRBD2 matching over 11 bases. This CDR3 has 15 amino acids. Germline V gene lookup returns CDR1 SGHNT and CDR2 YENEEA. J lost 0 bases, V lost 3 bases, and 1 base had no gene match. The CDR3 reads CASSFGTSGSYEQYF. In DNA form, the CDR3 reads TGTGCCAGCAGCTTTGGGACTAGCGGCTCCTACGAGCAGTACTTC. The full variable domain, its missing parts supplied by reference TRBV11-3 and TRBJ2-7, is EAGVVQSPRYKIIEKKQPVAFWCNPISGHNTLYWYLQNLGQGPELLIRYENEEAVDDSQLPKDRFSAERLKGVDSTLKIQPAELGDSAVYLCASSFGTSGSYEQYFGPGTRLTVT.

This clone was recorded a few times. V is TRBV7-9 and J is TRBJ2-3; D is uncertain. This CDR3 has 12 residues. The germline gives CDR1 SEHNR, CDR2 FQNEAQ (reference sequence). Trimming removed 4 bases at V and 2 bases at J, with 4 bases between. The DNA of the CDR3 is TGTGCCAGCAGCTGGTCCACAGATACGCAGTATTTT. It is translated as CASSWSTDTQYF.

Regarding this clone: Relative to the germline gene, one junction end is altered; a read error may explain this. The CDR3 loop reads CASSLDPHGFEQYF. CDR3 nucleotides: TGCGCCAGCAGTTTGGATCCGCACGGATTCGAGCAGTACTTC. The genes are TRBV5-1 and TRBJ2-7; no clear D gene. The CDR3 has 14 residues. CDR1 is SGHRS and CDR2 is YFSETQ in the germline V gene.

The chain uses TRBV7-9 and TRBJ2-2; TRBD2 matches 7 bases. Germline assignment: CDR1 SEHNR and CDR2 FQNEAQ (reference sequence). The CDR3 has 13 amino acids. Germline trimming cut 8 bases from V and 6 bases from J; bases unmatched to any gene: 6. The CDR3 protein is CASSLLAAGELFF. Here the CDR3 DNA reads TGTGCCAGCTCACTCCTAGCGGCCGGGGAGCTGTTTTTT.

Written as DNA, the CDR3 is TGCGCCAGCAGCCGACTAGCGGGAAATCAAAACGGGGGGCAGTTCTTC. Translated: CASSRLAGNQNGGQFF. This sequence joins TRBV4-1 and TRBJ2-1; TRBD2 agrees at 11 bases. The CDR3 consists of 16 residues. Germline CDR1 reads MGHRA; CDR2 reads YSYEKL. The V and J ends lost 4 bases and 12 bases, in that order; junction bases with no gene match: 14.

CDR3: CSASMGVGYTF. The CDR3, as DNA: TGCAGTGCAAGTATGGGGGTCGGCTACACCTTC. This chain connects TRBV20-1 to TRBJ1-2; weak D call: TRBD1 (5 bases). This CDR3 is built from 11 residues. The germline CDR1 and CDR2 sequences are DFQATT and SNEGSKA (reference sequence). V was shortened by 6 bases and J by 8 bases, with 13 bases between the two germline ends.

The chain is built from TRBV9 and TRBJ2-3, with D tentatively TRBD1 (7 bases). Germline V gene data show CDR1 as SGDLS and CDR2 as YYNGEE. V shed 2 bases and J shed 1 base, with 11 bases lying between them. The CDR3 runs 15 residues. The CDR3: CASSVQGEGTDTQYF. CDR3 coding DNA: TGTGCCAGCAGCGTGCAGGGGGAGGGCACAGATACGCAGTATTTT. Based on the CDR3 plus reference TRBV9 and TRBJ2-3, the full variable domain is DSGVTQTPKHLITATGQRVTLRCSPRSGDLSVYWYQQSLDQGLQFLIQYYNGEERAKGNILERFSAQQFPDLHSELNLSSLELGDSALYFCASSVQGEGTDTQYFGPGTRLTVL.

The rearrangement joins TRBV6-5 to TRBJ2-5; TRBD1 or TRBD2 may be the D gene (5 bases each). The CDR3 has 13 residues. Trimming shortened V by 6 bases and J by 5 bases, and 13 bases separated the two germline ends. Looked up from germline, CDR1 is MNHEY and CDR2 is SVGAGI. CDR3 sequence reads: CASSRGSLETQYF. In DNA form, the CDR3 reads TGTGCCAGCAGCCGGGGCTCTCTCGAGACCCAGTACTTC.

This chain joins TRBV7-2 and TRBJ2-1; 7 bases map to TRBD1. With 3 bases clipped from V and 2 bases from J, the junction kept 16 bases outside the gene matches. Germline V lookup: CDR1 SGHTA, CDR2 FQGNSA. This CDR3 spans 19 amino acids. CDR3: CASSFDRGRGIITYNEQFF. The CDR3 DNA reads TGTGCCAGCAGCTTTGACCGGGGCAGGGGGATTATAACCTACAATGAGCAGTTCTTC.

This chain uses TRBV28 with TRBJ2-7; 16 positions agree with TRBD2. The V gene's germline CDR1 is MDHEN and CDR2 SYDVKM. Trimming took 7 bases from V and 4 from J; bases not matched to a gene: 10. The CDR3 covers 17 residues. This CDR3 is CASISGTSGRVRYEQYF. DNA of the CDR3: TGTGCCAGCATCTCCGGGACTAGCGGGAGGGTTAGGTACGAGCAGTACTTC.

Worth noting for this clone: Other DNA sequences from this sample encode an identical CDR3 as well. The V gene is TRBV18, the J gene TRBJ2-5; D gene uncertain. V was clipped by 3 bases and J by 7 bases, with 6 bases between them. Germline V CDR1 and CDR2: KGHSH, LQKENI. The CDR3 spans 11 residues. The CDR3 here is CASSPGATQYF. The CDR3 coding sequence is TGTGCCAGCTCACCCGGCGCGACCCAGTACTTC.

The chain has TRBV6-6 and TRBJ2-5; D may match TRBD1 or TRBD2 (5 bases each). The CDR3 has 15 residues. Germline CDR1 MNHNY, CDR2 SVGAGI (reference sequence). V was shortened by 0 bases and J by 5 bases, with 13 bases between the two germline ends. DNA for the CDR3: TGTGCCAGCAGTTACTCGATTGCCGGGACGGAGACCCAGTACTTC. Its protein is CASSYSIAGTETQYF.

The chain's CDR3 is CASSRPSGPRNEQFF. The CDR3 bases are TGTGCCAGCAGCCGCCCAAGCGGGCCTCGGAATGAGCAGTTCTTC. V is TRBV7-9 and J is TRBJ2-1, with D tentatively TRBD2 (6 bases). In germline, CDR1 is SEHNR, CDR2 FQNEAQ (reference sequence). The CDR3 has 15 residues. V was trimmed by 5 bases and J by 7 bases, leaving 18 bases between them.

V and J are TRBV5-1 and TRBJ2-1; D is perhaps TRBD1 (5 bases). The CDR3 consists of 15 residues. Trimming left V 5 bases short and J 0 bases short, with 12 bases between. CDR1 SGHRS and CDR2 YFSETQ come from the germline V gene. The CDR3 coding sequence is TGCGCCAGCAGTTTTTTCCAGGGCTCCTACAATGAGCAGTTCTTC. Its translation: CASSFFQGSYNEQFF. Supplemented by reference TRBV5-1 and TRBJ2-1, the full variable domain reads KAGVTQTPRYLIKTRGQQVTLSCSPISGHRSVSWYQQTPGQGLQFLFEYFSETQRNKGNFPGRFSGRQFSNSRSEMNVSTLELGDSALYLCASSFFQGSYNEQFFGPGTRLTVL.

This CDR3 is CASNEGVNYGYTF. As DNA, the CDR3 is TGCGCCAGCAACGAAGGGGTGAACTATGGCTACACCTTC. The chain uses TRBV10-1 and TRBJ1-2; D might be TRBD1 (5 bases). Trimming removed 7 bases at V and 2 bases at J, with 11 bases between. This CDR3 spans 13 amino acids. Germline CDR1 is WNHNN and CDR2 is SYGVQD (reference sequence).

The rearrangement links TRBV5-1 to TRBJ2-7; no firm D call. The germline V gene encodes CDR1 SGHRS and CDR2 YFSETQ. CDR3 length equals 14 residues. Trimming stripped 2 bases from V and 4 bases from J, with 13 bases between. The CDR3 reads CASSLGPTSYEQYF. Written as DNA, the CDR3 is TGCGCCAGCAGCTTAGGCCCGACCAGTTACGAGCAGTACTTC.

The genes are TRBV27 and TRBJ2-7; TRBD2 agrees at 8 bases. J gave up 1 base and V 10 bases, and 9 bases lay outside the gene matches. The CDR3 runs to 14 residues. Germline V gives CDR1 MNHEY, CDR2 SMNVEV (reference sequence). The CDR3 loop is CATQDLAGSYEQYF. DNA of the CDR3: TGTGCCACCCAAGACTTAGCGGGATCCTACGAGCAGTACTTC.

CDR3: CASSVGPTSGRSYEQYF. CDR3 nucleotides: TGTGCCAGCAGCGTAGGCCCGACTAGCGGGAGGTCCTACGAGCAGTACTTC. J is TRBJ2-7 and V is TRBV9; 13 bases align to TRBD2. With V trimmed by 0 bases and J by 1 base, 4 bases remained unmatched. The CDR3 consists of 17 residues. Germline loops: CDR1 SGDLS, CDR2 YYNGEE.

The chain couples TRBV11-3 to TRBJ1-1; the D is unclear. This CDR3 comprises 12 residues. Looked up from germline, CDR1 is SGHNT and CDR2 is YENEEA. V shed 5 bases and J shed 4 bases, with 8 bases lying between them. CDR3 sequence (DNA): TGTGCCAGCAGCCCGATATTCACTGAAGCTTTCTTT. It encodes CASSPIFTEAFF.

In the case of this clone: The sample holds other DNA sequences that translate to the same CDR3. The chain couples TRBV18 to TRBJ2-3; a weak D match, TRBD2 (5 bases). Trimming left V 3 bases short and J 1 base short, with 5 bases between. CDR3 length: 13 residues. Germline loops: CDR1 KGHSH, CDR2 LQKENI. CDR3 sequence (DNA): TGTGCCAGCTCACCCGGGGGCACAGATACGCAGTATTTT. Encoded protein: CASSPGGTDTQYF. Based on the CDR3 plus reference TRBV18 and TRBJ2-3, the full variable domain is NAGVMQNPRHLVRRRGQEARLRCSPMKGHSHVYWYRQLPEEGLKFMVYLQKENIIDESGMPKERFSAEFPKEGPSILRIQQVVRGDSAAYFCASSPGGTDTQYFGPGTRLTVL.